This T cell receptor beta chain was identified during a study of regulatory T cells in long-lasting Graves disease. Looking at the study overall: The term persistent Graves' disease signified upward of 5 years on antithyroid drugs with positive TSH receptor antibodies.

The germline CDR1 and CDR2 sequences are SGDLS and YYNGEE. V shed 3 bases and J shed 3 bases, with 13 bases lying between them. The CDR3 has 15 amino acids. Findings of the study overall: With persistent disease, TRBV28, TRBJ1-2 and TRBJ2-5 were the favored segments. Exclusively peripheral blood, rather than thyroid tissue, was studied.

Time point specified: persistent/refractory GD, antithyroid drugs over 5 years with positive TRAb. RNA from PBMCs was the source of the TCR library. Arm-PCR with iRepertoire HTBI primers amplified the CDR3 regions for these TCR beta libraries. Using its own MiXCR run on the multiplex PCR reads, TCRdb lists one record per CDR3 protein. The sample lists some 370,000 distinct CDR3 sequences; roughly 20% were seen once. Comment on this clonotype: Its antigen remains unknown.

The input for sequencing was peripheral blood mononuclear cells (PBMCs), taken when the disease was refractory, from a patient treated with antithyroid drugs. The TCR comes from a woman aged 40 to 50 with Graves disease. This chain connects TRBV9 to TRBJ1-3; D not certain. CDR3 sequence reads: CASSATLSRGNTIYF. The DNA for the CDR3 is TGTGCCAGCAGCGCTACCTTAAGTCGTGGAAACACCATATATTTT. Full variable domain (rest looked up from reference TRBV9 and TRBJ1-3): DSGVTQTPKHLITATGQRVTLRCSPRSGDLSVYWYQQSLDQGLQFLIQYYNGEERAKGNILERFSAQQFPDLHSELNLSSLELGDSALYFCASSATLSRGNTIYFGEGSWLTVV.